The rows below give T cell receptor beta chains drawn from one sample of a study of blood T cell repertoires in COVID-19. Sequenced by immunoSEQ multiplex PCR; TCRdb stores in-frame clones only, minus some. The sample has roughly 200,000 clones; roughly nine tenths are singletons. Specimen: PBMCs or T cells enriched from blood (not recorded which). The receptors originated from a woman aged 35 to 49 with acute COVID-19. CDR3s include the opening cysteine and the closing phenylalanine or tryptophan. The order of the fields is J gene, V gene, clone size, D gene, CDR3 protein, CDR3 DNA. D genes are given only for firm matches. Expanded clones are given a class, and other clones once, few, many or no size at all.

TRBJ1-1,TRBV7-6,few,TRBD1,CASSLALLGTVGDTEAFF,TGTGCCAGCAGCTTAGCGCTCCTAGGGACAGTGGGGGACACTGAAGCTTTCTTT
TRBJ1-4,TRBV15,.,.,CATSSSGTENEKLFF,TGTGCCACCAGCAGTTCCGGGACTGAAAATGAAAAACTGTTTTTT
TRBJ2-7,TRBV12-3/TRBV12-4,few,.,CASSAGYEQYF,TGTGCCAGCAGCGCCGGTTACGAGCAGTACTTC
TRBJ2-1,TRBV18,.,.,CASSPGESYNEQFF,TGTGCCAGCTCCCCCGGGGAGTCCTACAATGAGCAGTTCTTC
TRBJ2-1,TRBV5-1,.,TRBD2,CASSLLISGGGYNEQFF,TGCGCCAGCAGCCTACTGATTAGCGGGGGAGGCTACAATGAGCAGTTCTTC
TRBJ2-2,TRBV9,.,TRBD2,CASSPRRSGSTGELFF,TGTGCCAGCAGCCCCCGGCGCAGCGGGAGTACCGGGGAGCTGTTTTTT
TRBJ1-1,TRBV6-4,.,.,CASRSSGQLNTEAFF,TGTGCCAGCAGGAGTTCGGGACAATTGAACACTGAAGCTTTCTTT
TRBJ2-5,TRBV5-4,.,.,CASSLVGGRGEAQYF,TGTGCCAGCAGCTTGGTCGGCGGGCGCGGGGAGGCCCAGTACTTC
TRBJ2-7,TRBV9,.,TRBD1,CASSPEGDRTYEQYF,TGTGCCAGCAGCCCAGAAGGGGACAGGACCTACGAGCAGTACTTC
TRBJ1-4,TRBV28,.,TRBD1,CASSITTGGLEKLFF,TGTGCCAGCAGTATAACGACAGGGGGCCTTGAAAAACTGTTTTTT
TRBJ1-2,TRBV19,.,.,CASSIGGGGYTF,TGTGCCAGTAGTATTGGAGGTGGGGGCTACACCTTC
TRBJ1-1,TRBV21-1,.,.,CASSGPLQRYNTEAFF,TGTGCCAGCTCAGGACCCCTACAGCGGTACAACACTGAAGCTTTCTTT
TRBJ2-1,TRBV19,.,TRBD2,CASSIDGGLAFDDEQFF,TGTGCCAGTAGTATAGATGGGGGACTAGCGTTTGACGATGAGCAGTTCTTC
TRBJ2-2,TRBV28,.,.,CASSLAVTTGELFF,TGTGCCAGCAGTTTAGCGGTTACCACCGGGGAGCTGTTTTTT
TRBJ2-5,TRBV6-1,.,TRBD2,CASSGFGAGGGKTQYF,TGTGCCAGCAGTGGGTTCGGAGCGGGAGGGGGTAAGACCCAGTACTTC
TRBJ1-1,TRBV15,once,.,CATSRPGGFEAFF,TGTGCCACCAGCAGACCGGGGGGGTTTGAAGCTTTCTTT
TRBJ1-2,TRBV14,.,.,CASSQDLVQGQGYGYTF,TGTGCCAGCAGCCAAGATCTTGTCCAGGGCCAGGGCTATGGCTACACCTTC
TRBJ1-1,TRBV2,.,.,CASSEASLNTEAFF,TGTGCCAGCAGTGAAGCGAGTTTGAACACTGAAGCTTTCTTT
TRBJ1-5,TRBV19,.,TRBD1,CASSILQGAGNQPQHF,TGTGCCAGTAGTATATTACAGGGGGCCGGCAATCAGCCCCAGCATTTT
TRBJ2-2,TRBV7-8,.,TRBD2,CASSLVVSGNWAGELFF,TGTGCCAGCAGCTTAGTGGTTAGCGGGAATTGGGCCGGGGAGCTGTTTTTT
TRBJ2-7,TRBV5-1,.,.,CASSLIGGARREQYF,TGCGCCAGCAGCCTAATAGGGGGGGCGCGAAGAGAGCAGTACTTC
TRBJ2-2,TRBV5-1,.,TRBD1,CATQQGDAKIGELFF,TGCGCCACCCAACAGGGGGATGCTAAGATCGGGGAGCTGTTTTTT
TRBJ2-2,TRBV18,.,TRBD1,CGTATNTGELFF,TGCGGGACAGCGACGAACACCGGGGAGCTGTTTTTT
TRBJ1-2,TRBV5-4,few,.,CASSPPVGQGDYGYTF,TGTGCCAGCAGCCCCCCTGTAGGGCAGGGTGACTATGGCTACACCTTC
TRBJ1-1,TRBV5-1,few,.,CASSLERVSTEAFF,TGCGCCAGCAGCTTGGAGCGGGTTTCCACTGAAGCTTTCTTT
TRBJ1-2,TRBV21-1,.,.,CASSKASRGIYGYTF,TGTGCCAGCAGCAAAGCAAGCCGAGGTATCTATGGCTACACCTTC
TRBJ1-1,TRBV28,.,.,CASKVGRRYTEAFF,TGTGCCAGCAAAGTGGGGCGCCGGTACACTGAAGCTTTCTTT
TRBJ2-5,TRBV11-2,.,.,CASSLGGTHGYF,TGTGCCAGCAGCTTAGGCGGGACGCATGGGTACTTC
TRBJ2-1,TRBV9,.,.,CASRGLGGEQFF,TGTGCCAGCAGGGGACTCGGGGGTGAGCAGTTCTTC
TRBJ1-1,TRBV18,.,.,CASSLSAGDTEAFF,TGTGCCAGCTCACTTTCTGCAGGGGACACTGAAGCTTTCTTT
TRBJ1-4,TRBV2,.,.,CASRAGEGKLFF,TGTGCCAGCAGAGCGGGTGAAGGAAAACTGTTTTTT
TRBJ1-2,TRBV5-1,once,.,CASSASGDGYTF,TGCGCCAGCAGCGCTTCAGGGGATGGCTACACCTTC
TRBJ1-3,TRBV7-6,.,TRBD1,CASSFLQGAPGNTIYF,TGTGCCAGCAGCTTTCTACAGGGGGCGCCGGGAAACACCATATATTTT
TRBJ1-6,TRBV7-8,.,TRBD1,CASSPYDRGIIDSPLHF,TGTGCCAGCAGCCCCTACGACAGGGGGATAATTGATTCACCCCTCCACTTT
TRBJ1-5,TRBV27,.,.,CASSLSAQGGNQPQHF,TGTGCCAGCAGTTTATCGGCACAGGGTGGCAATCAGCCCCAGCATTTT
TRBJ2-1,TRBV4-1,.,TRBD1,CASSQGWGTDASPRLNEQFF,TGCGCCAGCAGCCAAGGATGGGGGACAGACGCCTCGCCAAGATTAAATGAGCAGTTCTTC
TRBJ1-6,TRBV12-5,.,.,CASGFFHGRPGGGNSPLHF,TGTGCTAGTGGTTTTTTCCATGGCCGTCCTGGGGGGGGCAATTCACCCCTCCACTTT
TRBJ2-1,TRBV11-2,.,.,CASSLAGGHEQFF,TGTGCCAGCAGCTTAGCAGGGGGGCATGAGCAGTTCTTC
TRBJ2-1,TRBV7-9,.,TRBD2,CASSHTSGGFHYNEQFF,TGTGCCAGCAGCCACACTAGCGGGGGGTTCCACTACAATGAGCAGTTCTTC
TRBJ1-5,TRBV9,.,.,CASSVGQGNQPQHF,TGTGCCAGCAGCGTGGGGCAGGGCAATCAGCCCCAGCATTTT
TRBJ2-5,TRBV12-5,.,TRBD1,CASGLGTGAATQYF,TGTGCTAGTGGCCTTGGGACAGGAGCGGCGACCCAGTACTTC
TRBJ2-7,TRBV4-2,.,TRBD2,CASGQESASGIYYEQYF,TGTGCCAGCGGCCAAGAGTCGGCTAGCGGGATTTACTACGAGCAGTACTTC
TRBJ2-1,TRBV2,.,.,CASSPRPRGTYNEQFF,TGTGCCAGCAGTCCGAGGCCCAGGGGCACCTACAATGAGCAGTTCTTC
TRBJ2-3,TRBV5-1,.,TRBD2,CASSLKLAGGDTVQVPSMTTQYF,TGCGCCAGCAGCTTGAAACTAGCGGGGGGAGATACGGTTCAGGTCCCATCAATGACTACGCAGTATTTT
TRBJ1-2,TRBV6-6,once,.,CASISGGGNYGYTF,TGTGCCAGCATCTCGGGGGGAGGAAACTATGGCTACACCTTC
TRBJ2-7,TRBV10-3,.,TRBD2,CAISPRLADYEQYF,TGTGCCATCTCCCCAAGACTAGCGGATTACGAGCAGTACTTC
TRBJ1-2,TRBV3-1/TRBV3-2,.,TRBD1,CASSQDRGQGGYTF,TGTGCCAGCAGCCAAGACAGGGGGCAAGGTGGCTACACCTTC
TRBJ2-5,TRBV6-6,.,TRBD2,CASSWGLGNAETQYF,TGTGCCAGCAGTTGGGGACTAGGGAACGCGGAGACCCAGTACTTC
TRBJ1-2,TRBV15,.,.,CATSRTGDQSGYTF,TGTGCCACCAGCAGAACCGGGGATCAAAGCGGCTACACCTTC
TRBJ1-1,TRBV27,.,TRBD1,CASSPPYDRGGNTEAFF,TGTGCCAGCAGTCCTCCCTATGACAGGGGCGGGAACACTGAAGCTTTCTTT
TRBJ1-5,TRBV9,.,.,CASSVGAGDQPQHF,TGTGCCAGCAGCGTAGGTGCGGGGGATCAGCCCCAGCATTTT
TRBJ2-3,TRBV5-4,.,TRBD2,CASSLAGVAGPTDTQYF,TGTGCCAGCAGCTTGGCGGGGGTAGCGGGGCCCACAGATACGCAGTATTTT
TRBJ1-6,TRBV5-4,.,TRBD1,CASSSHPDRGTSPLHF,TGTGCCAGCAGCTCCCACCCGGACAGGGGCACTTCACCCCTCCACTTT
TRBJ1-1,TRBV7-9,.,.,CALGLGAVTNTEAFF,TGTGCCCTCGGCTTAGGGGCTGTAACGAACACTGAAGCTTTCTTT
TRBJ2-1,TRBV5-1,once,.,CASSGGRLATDEQFF,TGCGCCAGCAGCGGTGGGAGGCTAGCCACCGATGAGCAGTTCTTC
TRBJ1-1,TRBV25-1,.,TRBD1,CASSGQGADTEAFF,TGTGCCAGCAGTGGACAGGGGGCTGACACTGAAGCTTTCTTT
TRBJ2-7,TRBV4-2,.,TRBD2,CASGRATAGGDSYEQYF,TGTGCCAGCGGTCGAGCCACTGCGGGGGGCGACTCCTACGAGCAGTACTTC
TRBJ1-2,TRBV27,.,.,CASTPGPNYGYTF,TGTGCCAGTACCCCAGGGCCCAACTATGGCTACACCTTC
TRBJ1-6,TRBV2,.,.,CASTPDGPLHF,TGTGCCAGCACCCCCGATGGCCCCCTCCACTTT